The rows below give T cell receptor beta chains drawn from one sample of a study of blood T cell repertoires in COVID-19. Generated by immunoSEQ multiplex PCR, the TCRdb table keeps only in-frame clones and is missing some. Of some 240,000 clones in the sample, over 70% were seen once. The sequenced material came from PBMCs or T cells enriched from blood (not recorded which). Source of these receptors: a woman aged 40 to 50 who had been exposed to COVID-19. CDR3s include the opening cysteine and the closing phenylalanine or tryptophan. Each record gives: J gene, clone size, V gene, D gene, CDR3 DNA, CDR3 protein. A D gene is named only where the DNA matches it firmly. Size values are once, few and many counts, or a class for expanded clones, and some rows have none.

J: TRBJ2-7
size: NA
V: TRBV5-6
D: NA
DNA: TGTGCCAGCAGCTTGTCAGTGGGCATAACATACTACGAGCAGTACTTC
CDR3: CASSLSVGITYYEQYF

J: TRBJ2-1
size: NA
V: TRBV18
D: NA
DNA: TGTGCCAGCTCACCCCCCGGGAATCCTTACAATGAGCAGTTCTTC
CDR3: CASSPPGNPYNEQFF

J: TRBJ1-5
size: NA
V: TRBV7-9
D: NA
DNA: TGTGCCAGCAGCTGGGGCTATGGGGGGGATGGGCAGCCCCAGCATTTT
CDR3: CASSWGYGGDGQPQHF

J: TRBJ2-7
size: NA
V: TRBV9
D: TRBD1
DNA: TGTGCCAGCAGCGGAGGGACAGGGTCCTCCTACGAGCAGTACTTC
CDR3: CASSGGTGSSYEQYF

J: TRBJ1-1
size: NA
V: TRBV7-6
D: TRBD1
DNA: TGTGCCAGCAGCCTAGGGGGCTCGACTGAAGCTTTCTTT
CDR3: CASSLGGSTEAFF

J: TRBJ2-7
size: NA
V: TRBV28
D: TRBD1
DNA: TGTGCCAGCAGTACGGGATCCGGGACAGATTACGAGCAGTACTTC
CDR3: CASSTGSGTDYEQYF

J: TRBJ2-7
size: NA
V: TRBV9
D: TRBD1
DNA: TGTGCCAGCAGCCCTTGGACAGGGAGCTCCTACGAGCAGTACTTC
CDR3: CASSPWTGSSYEQYF

J: TRBJ1-5
size: few
V: TRBV19
D: NA
DNA: TGTGCCAGTAGAACTCCCGGGGGGAATAGCAATCAGCCCCAGCATTTT
CDR3: CASRTPGGNSNQPQHF

J: TRBJ2-1
size: NA
V: TRBV4-1
D: NA
DNA: TGCGCCAGCAGCCAAGGTGCCGACAATTACAATGAGCAGTTCTTC
CDR3: CASSQGADNYNEQFF

J: TRBJ2-3
size: once
V: TRBV18
D: TRBD2
DNA: TGTGCCAGCTCACTCCTGACTAAGCGGGGGACTAGCACAGATACGCAGTATTTT
CDR3: CASSLLTKRGTSTDTQYF

J: TRBJ2-1
size: NA
V: TRBV7-2
D: NA
DNA: TGTGCCAGCAGCTTAGTGGGGGGGGCCATCTATGAGCAGTTCTTC
CDR3: CASSLVGGAIYEQFF

J: TRBJ2-5
size: NA
V: TRBV5-4
D: NA
DNA: TGTGCCAGCAGCTCCGCCCGCCGGGGGGAGACCCAGTACTTC
CDR3: CASSSARRGETQYF

J: TRBJ1-5
size: NA
V: TRBV4-1
D: TRBD1
DNA: TGCGCCAGCAGTCCTCCCGGGACAGGGGTTCAGCCCCAGCATTTT
CDR3: CASSPPGTGVQPQHF

J: TRBJ1-2
size: NA
V: TRBV5-1
D: NA
DNA: TGCGCCAGCAGCTTGGAGGCGGGTATCTATGGCTACACCTTC
CDR3: CASSLEAGIYGYTF

J: TRBJ1-5
size: NA
V: TRBV6-2/TRBV6-3
D: NA
DNA: TGTGCCAGCAGTTACTCTTTGAGGGAAACATATAGCAATCAGCCCCAGCATTTT
CDR3: CASSYSLRETYSNQPQHF

J: TRBJ1-1
size: NA
V: TRBV18
D: TRBD1
DNA: TGTGCCAGCTCACCGGATACAGGGGGCTCCACTGAAGCTTTCTTT
CDR3: CASSPDTGGSTEAFF

J: TRBJ2-5
size: once
V: TRBV5-1
D: NA
DNA: TGCGCCAGCAGCTGGGGGGGCCAGAAGACCCAGTACTTC
CDR3: CASSWGGQKTQYF

J: TRBJ1-6
size: once
V: TRBV6-1
D: NA
DNA: TGTGCCAGCAGTGAATTGGAGGGAGCGAATTCACCCCTCCACTTT
CDR3: CASSELEGANSPLHF

J: TRBJ1-5
size: NA
V: TRBV7-2
D: NA
DNA: TGTGCCAGCAGCCACTACAGGGATCAGCCCCAGCATTTT
CDR3: CASSHYRDQPQHF

J: TRBJ1-5
size: NA
V: TRBV18
D: NA
DNA: TGTGCCAGCTCACCAAGCGGGGATAGTCAGCCCCAGCATTTT
CDR3: CASSPSGDSQPQHF

J: TRBJ1-3
size: NA
V: TRBV28
D: TRBD1
DNA: TGTGCCAGTAGGGACAGGGGGAGAAACACCATATATTTT
CDR3: CASRDRGRNTIYF

J: TRBJ1-1
size: NA
V: TRBV21-1
D: NA
DNA: TGTGCCAGCAGCCGATGGCCATCAGGGGGCGGCTTTATCATGAACACTGAAGCTTTCTTT
CDR3: CASSRWPSGGGFIMNTEAFF

J: TRBJ1-1
size: NA
V: TRBV13
D: NA
DNA: TGTGCCAGCAGCTTAAGTGTTTCTTGGGATGGGGGCGCGAACACTGAAGCTTTCTTT
CDR3: CASSLSVSWDGGANTEAFF

J: TRBJ2-1
size: NA
V: TRBV5-1
D: TRBD1
DNA: TGTGCCAGCAGCTTGGACAGGGGGATCGCCAATGAGCAGTTCTTC
CDR3: CASSLDRGIANEQFF

J: TRBJ2-1
size: NA
V: TRBV11-2
D: TRBD2
DNA: TGTGCCAGCAGCCGGAGAGGGACTAGCGGCTACAATGAGCAGTTCTTC
CDR3: CASSRRGTSGYNEQFF

J: TRBJ1-1
size: NA
V: TRBV27
D: TRBD1
DNA: TGTGCCAGCAGTTTTATCCACAGGGGGGATGAAGCTTTCTTT
CDR3: CASSFIHRGDEAFF

J: TRBJ2-5
size: once
V: TRBV2
D: NA
DNA: TGTGCCAGCAGTGATCTTTGGGCCCCCGAGACCCAGTACTTC
CDR3: CASSDLWAPETQYF

J: TRBJ1-2
size: NA
V: TRBV27
D: TRBD1
DNA: TGTGCCAGCAGTTTATTTTTCGGACAGGGCTATGGCTACACCTTC
CDR3: CASSLFFGQGYGYTF

J: TRBJ1-3
size: few
V: TRBV6-5
D: TRBD1
DNA: TGTGCCAGCAGTTTACAGGGGGCTTACTCTGGAAACACCATATATTTT
CDR3: CASSLQGAYSGNTIYF

J: TRBJ2-4
size: NA
V: TRBV6-5
D: NA
DNA: TGTGCCAGCAGTTCGCCGGCGAGGACCAAAAACATTCAGTACTTC
CDR3: CASSSPARTKNIQYF

J: TRBJ1-1
size: NA
V: TRBV18
D: NA
DNA: TGTGCCAGCTCACGTCGACCAGGGGCCCAGAACACTGAAGCTTTCTTT
CDR3: CASSRRPGAQNTEAFF

J: TRBJ1-6
size: NA
V: TRBV5-1
D: NA
DNA: TGTGCCAGCAGCTTGGGTAGTTCACCCCTCCACTTT
CDR3: CASSLGSSPLHF

J: TRBJ2-2
size: NA
V: TRBV7-9
D: NA
DNA: TGTGCCAGCAGCTTAGACGGTCCAGGGTTAAGGGGCCGGGAGCTGTTTTTT
CDR3: CASSLDGPGLRGRELFF

J: TRBJ2-3
size: NA
V: TRBV4-1
D: NA
DNA: TGCGCCAGCAGCCAACCGTTGTTAGGGGACACAGATACGCAGTATTTT
CDR3: CASSQPLLGDTDTQYF

J: TRBJ2-1
size: NA
V: TRBV7-6
D: TRBD1
DNA: TGTGCCAGCAGCTTAGAGACAGGGGCCTACAATGAGCAGTTCTTC
CDR3: CASSLETGAYNEQFF

J: TRBJ2-7
size: NA
V: TRBV4-3
D: TRBD2
DNA: TGCGCCAGCAGCCAAGTCCGAGCGGGGGGGCAGTTCTCCGAGCAGTACTTC
CDR3: CASSQVRAGGQFSEQYF

J: TRBJ2-1
size: NA
V: TRBV10-3
D: TRBD1
DNA: TGTGCCATCAGCCCGACAGGGTATGAGCAGTTCTTC
CDR3: CAISPTGYEQFF

J: TRBJ1-2
size: NA
V: TRBV24-1
D: NA
DNA: TGTGCCACCAGTGAAGCGGGGGACTATGGCTACACCTTC
CDR3: CATSEAGDYGYTF

J: TRBJ1-2
size: few
V: TRBV6-5
D: NA
DNA: TGTGCCAGCAGTCCCGGACTCCTGGGAAATGGCTACACCTTC
CDR3: CASSPGLLGNGYTF